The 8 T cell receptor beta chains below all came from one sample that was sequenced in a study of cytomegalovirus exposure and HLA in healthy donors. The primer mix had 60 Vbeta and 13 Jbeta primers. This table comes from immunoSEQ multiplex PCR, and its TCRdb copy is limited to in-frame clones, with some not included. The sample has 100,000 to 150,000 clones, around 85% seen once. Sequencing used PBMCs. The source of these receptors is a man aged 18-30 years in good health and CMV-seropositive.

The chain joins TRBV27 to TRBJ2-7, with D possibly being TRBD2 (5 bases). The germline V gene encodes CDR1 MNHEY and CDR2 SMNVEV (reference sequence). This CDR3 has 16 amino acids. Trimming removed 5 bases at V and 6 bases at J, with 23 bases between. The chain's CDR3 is CASSVNLGGRVFEQYF. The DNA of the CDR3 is TGTGCCAGCAGTGTTAATTTGGGCGGGCGGGTATTCGAGCAGTACTTC.

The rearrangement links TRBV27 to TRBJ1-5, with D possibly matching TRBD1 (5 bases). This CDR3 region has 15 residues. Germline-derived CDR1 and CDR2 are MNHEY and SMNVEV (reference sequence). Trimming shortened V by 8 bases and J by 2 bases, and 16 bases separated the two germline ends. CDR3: CASRPAGERNQPQHF. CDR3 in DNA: TGTGCCAGCCGACCGGCGGGGGAGCGCAATCAGCCCCAGCATTTT.

CDR3 DNA sequence: TGTGCCAGCAGTTACGTTTTTGGGACAGGGGGCTACGAGCAGTACTTC. It is translated as CASSYVFGTGGYEQYF. The chain carries TRBV6-5 and TRBJ2-7; 11 bases match TRBD1. With V trimmed by 2 bases and J by 3 bases, 6 bases remained unmatched. This CDR3 contains 16 residues. In germline, CDR1 is MNHEY, CDR2 SVGAGI.

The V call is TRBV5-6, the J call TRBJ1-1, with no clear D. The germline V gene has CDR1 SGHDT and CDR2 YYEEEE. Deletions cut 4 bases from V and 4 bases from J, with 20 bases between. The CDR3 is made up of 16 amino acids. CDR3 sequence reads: CASSNPYLTPGTEAFF. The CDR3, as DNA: TGTGCCAGCAGCAACCCCTATCTCACCCCGGGCACTGAAGCTTTCTTT.

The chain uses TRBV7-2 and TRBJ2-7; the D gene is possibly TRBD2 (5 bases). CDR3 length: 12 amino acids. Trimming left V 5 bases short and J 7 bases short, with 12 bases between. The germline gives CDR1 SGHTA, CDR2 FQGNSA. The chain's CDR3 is CASSPSGYEQYF. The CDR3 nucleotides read TGTGCCAGCAGCCCGTCGGGATATGAGCAGTACTTC.

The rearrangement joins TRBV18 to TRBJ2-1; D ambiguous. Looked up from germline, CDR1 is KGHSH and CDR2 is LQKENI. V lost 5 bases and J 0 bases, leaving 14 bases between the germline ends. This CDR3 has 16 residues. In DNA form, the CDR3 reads TGTGCCAGCTCAGCCAGAACAGAGAACTCCTACAATGAGCAGTTCTTC. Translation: CASSARTENSYNEQFF.

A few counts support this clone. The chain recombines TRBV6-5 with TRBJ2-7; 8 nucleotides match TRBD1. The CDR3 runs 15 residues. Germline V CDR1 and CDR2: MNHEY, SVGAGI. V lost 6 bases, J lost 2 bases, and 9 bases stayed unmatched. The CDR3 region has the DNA TGTGCCAGCAGGACACCGGGACAGGTTACCTACGAGCAGTACTTC. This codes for CASRTPGQVTYEQYF.

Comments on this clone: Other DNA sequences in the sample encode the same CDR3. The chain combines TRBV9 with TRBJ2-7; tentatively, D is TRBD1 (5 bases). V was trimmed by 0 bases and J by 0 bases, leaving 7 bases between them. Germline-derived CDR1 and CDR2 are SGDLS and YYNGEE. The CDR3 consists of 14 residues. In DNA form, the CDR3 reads TGTGCCAGCAGCGTAGGGGGCAGCTCCTACGAGCAGTACTTC. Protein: CASSVGGSSYEQYF.